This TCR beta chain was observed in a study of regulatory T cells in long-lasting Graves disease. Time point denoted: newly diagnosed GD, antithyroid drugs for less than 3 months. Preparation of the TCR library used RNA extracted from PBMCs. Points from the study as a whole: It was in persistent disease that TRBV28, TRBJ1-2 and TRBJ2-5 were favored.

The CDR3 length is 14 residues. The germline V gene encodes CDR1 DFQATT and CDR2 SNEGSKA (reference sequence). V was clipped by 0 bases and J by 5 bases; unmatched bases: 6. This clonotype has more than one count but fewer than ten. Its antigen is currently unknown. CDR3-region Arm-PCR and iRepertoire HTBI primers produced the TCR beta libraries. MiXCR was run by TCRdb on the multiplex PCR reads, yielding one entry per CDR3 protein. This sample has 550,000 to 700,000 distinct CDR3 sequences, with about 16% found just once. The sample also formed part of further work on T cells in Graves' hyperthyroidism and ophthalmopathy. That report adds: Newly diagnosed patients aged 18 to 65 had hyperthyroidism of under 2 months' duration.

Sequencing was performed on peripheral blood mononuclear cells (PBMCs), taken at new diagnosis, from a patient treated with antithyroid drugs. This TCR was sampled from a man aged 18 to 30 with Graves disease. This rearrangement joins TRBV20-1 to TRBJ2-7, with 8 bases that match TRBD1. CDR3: CSAREDRDAHEQYF. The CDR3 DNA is TGCAGTGCTAGAGAGGACAGGGATGCGCACGAGCAGTACTTC.